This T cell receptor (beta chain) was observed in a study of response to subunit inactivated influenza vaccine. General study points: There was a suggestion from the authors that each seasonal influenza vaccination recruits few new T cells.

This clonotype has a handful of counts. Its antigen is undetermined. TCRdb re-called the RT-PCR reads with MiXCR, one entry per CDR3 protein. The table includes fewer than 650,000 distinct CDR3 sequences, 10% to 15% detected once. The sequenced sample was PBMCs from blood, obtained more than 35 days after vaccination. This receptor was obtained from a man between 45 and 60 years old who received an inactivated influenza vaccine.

CDR3 nucleotides: TGTGCCAGCAGCCAAATGAGGCAGTTGCAGGAGACCCAGTACTTC. Its protein product is CASSQMRQLQETQYF. V gene TRBV4-2 combines with J gene TRBJ2-5; D unresolved. Per the germline V gene, CDR1 is LGHNA and CDR2 is YNFKEQ. This CDR3 is built from 15 residues. The V end lost 2 bases, the J end lost 5 bases, and 15 bases lay between the germline ends.